This T cell receptor (beta chain) was recorded in a study of blood T cell repertoires in COVID-19. A Seattle source enrolled patients during active infection and followed them longitudinally. The protocol was immunoSEQ multiplex PCR, while the TCRdb copy is restricted to in-frame clones and leaves out a portion. Seen here are about 82,000 clones, 78% observed once, and the top ten hold about a third. J gave up 7 bases and V 2 bases, and 10 bases lay outside the gene matches. The CDR3 extends over 16 amino acids. Germline CDR1 MNHNY, CDR2 SVGAGI (reference sequence). This TCR was recovered from a man between 60 and 70 years old with COVID-19, enrolled during active disease. J is TRBJ1-5 and V is TRBV6-6, with 8 bases fitting TRBD1. The sample consisted of peripheral blood. DNA of the CDR3: TGTGCCAGCAGTTACGTCCAGGGGGCGCGAAAACAGCCCCAGCATTTT. Translation: CASSYVQGARKQPQHF.